A selection of T cell receptor beta chains follows, all from one sample in a study of cytomegalovirus exposure and HLA in healthy donors. Here immunoSEQ multiplex PCR was the method, and the copy in TCRdb shows in-frame clones only, minus some. The sample carries approximately 120,000 clones, about 80% recorded once. Sequenced input: PBMCs. All receptors come from a woman in her 40s in good health and CMV-seropositive. The CDR3 runs from the conserved cysteine through the conserved F or W. D genes are given only for firm matches. Where a row states a size, it is once, few, many or the class of an expanded clone; other rows omit it.

V gene,D gene,J gene,clone size,CDR3 protein,CDR3 DNA
TRBV5-5,.,TRBJ1-4,.,CASSPTRTLVEKLFF,TGTGCCAGCAGCCCAACCCGGACTCTAGTTGAAAAACTGTTTTTT
TRBV7-9,.,TRBJ2-7,.,CASSLRPGDEQYF,TGTGCCAGCAGCTTACGGCCAGGGGACGAGCAGTACTTC
TRBV6-1,.,TRBJ2-7,few,CATAREQGSYEQYF,TGTGCCACAGCACGAGAGCAGGGGTCGTACGAGCAGTACTTC
TRBV18,.,TRBJ1-1,.,CASSPGVRDFGTEAFF,TGTGCCAGCTCACCAGGGGTAAGGGACTTCGGCACTGAAGCTTTCTTT
TRBV9,.,TRBJ2-7,.,CASSVQGSPNEQYF,TGTGCCAGCAGCGTACAAGGGAGTCCAAACGAGCAGTACTTC
TRBV6-1,TRBD1,TRBJ2-5,few,CASSGRDSIQETQYF,TGTGCCAGCTCCGGCCGGGACAGTATACAAGAGACCCAGTACTTC
TRBV7-9,TRBD2,TRBJ2-7,.,CASSRRGGLAGQEQYF,TGTGCCAGCAGCCGACGGGGGGGACTAGCGGGACAAGAGCAGTACTTC
TRBV5-6,.,TRBJ1-5,.,CASSLQQGNQPQHF,TGTGCCAGCAGCTTACAACAGGGTAATCAGCCCCAGCATTTT
TRBV10-3,.,TRBJ2-6,once,CASRGAGANVLTF,TGTGCCAGCAGGGGCGCTGGGGCCAACGTCCTGACTTTC
TRBV5-1,TRBD2,TRBJ2-3,.,CASSLMASGMSSDTQYF,TGCGCCAGCAGCTTGATGGCTAGCGGGATGAGCTCAGATACGCAGTATTTT
TRBV15,TRBD2,TRBJ2-7,.,CATSSRTSGTNEQYF,TGTGCCACCAGCTCACGGACTAGCGGGACAAACGAGCAGTACTTC
TRBV5-6,TRBD2,TRBJ2-7,.,CASSLVLAGYEQYF,TGTGCCAGCAGCTTGGTACTAGCGGGATACGAGCAGTACTTC
TRBV2,.,TRBJ2-3,.,CASSLTDTQYF,TGTGCCAGCAGTTTAACAGATACGCAGTATTTT
TRBV29-1,.,TRBJ2-3,.,CSVGAGSTDTQYF,TGCAGCGTTGGGGCGGGAAGCACAGATACGCAGTATTTT
TRBV27,TRBD1,TRBJ1-1,.,CASSLAGTGYVVNTEAFF,TGTGCCAGCAGTTTGGCCGGGACAGGGTATGTGGTGAACACTGAAGCTTTCTTT
TRBV6-1,TRBD2,TRBJ2-1,.,CASSGDWTSHNEQFF,TGTGCCAGCAGTGGGGATTGGACTAGCCACAATGAGCAGTTCTTC
TRBV9,.,TRBJ2-3,.,CASSIIPSRDTQYF,TGTGCCAGCAGCATAATTCCCTCTAGAGACACGCAGTATTTT
TRBV30,.,TRBJ1-1,.,CAWRYPGSNMNTEAFF,TGTGCCTGGAGATATCCGGGGTCCAACATGAACACTGAAGCTTTCTTT
TRBV30,TRBD2,TRBJ2-7,.,CAWSAPGLADSSYEQYF,TGTGCCTGGAGTGCACCGGGACTAGCGGACAGCTCCTACGAGCAGTACTTC
TRBV13,TRBD2,TRBJ2-7,.,CASSLGKGTSDRYEQYF,TGTGCCAGCAGCTTAGGCAAAGGGACTAGCGACCGGTACGAGCAGTACTTC
TRBV7-2,.,TRBJ2-1,.,CASSLDGQRINEQFF,TGTGCCAGCAGCTTAGACGGACAGAGGATCAATGAGCAGTTCTTC
TRBV4-3,TRBD1,TRBJ2-6,.,CASSQETGGSGANVLTF,TGCGCCAGCAGCCAAGAAACAGGGGGCAGTGGGGCCAACGTCCTGACTTTC
TRBV5-5,TRBD2,TRBJ2-7,.,CASSLTSGSVYEQYF,TGTGCCAGCAGCTTGACTAGCGGGAGTGTGTACGAGCAGTACTTC
TRBV7-9,TRBD2,TRBJ2-1,.,CASSNSGGLYNEQFF,TGTGCCAGCAGTAATAGCGGGGGACTCTACAATGAGCAGTTCTTC
TRBV4-2,.,TRBJ1-5,few,CASSQQDGLFNQPQHF,TGTGCCAGCAGCCAACAAGACGGACTGTTCAATCAGCCCCAGCATTTT
TRBV7-9,.,TRBJ2-3,.,CASSPSQTTSTDTQYF,TGTGCCAGCAGCCCGTCTCAGACTACTAGCACAGATACGCAGTATTTT
TRBV19,.,TRBJ2-2,.,CASFGSSGELFF,TGTGCCAGTTTCGGGTCCTCCGGGGAGCTGTTTTTT
TRBV25-1,.,TRBJ1-2,.,CASSDGLGYTF,TGTGCCAGCAGTGATGGCCTCGGCTACACCTTC
TRBV4-2,TRBD1,TRBJ1-4,.,CASSQEGNRGSRKLFF,TGTGCCAGCAGCCAAGAAGGAAACAGGGGTTCGCGAAAACTGTTTTTT
TRBV7-8,.,TRBJ2-7,.,CASSPGGAYEQYF,TGTGCCAGCAGCCCAGGCGGGGCCTACGAGCAGTACTTC
TRBV5-1,TRBD1,TRBJ2-3,.,CASSLKAGTAAADTQYF,TGCGCCAGCAGCTTGAAAGCCGGGACAGCTGCGGCAGATACGCAGTATTTT
TRBV2,TRBD2,TRBJ2-7,.,CASSERSGRVYEQYF,TGTGCCAGCAGTGAAAGGAGCGGGAGAGTCTACGAGCAGTACTTC
TRBV5-4,.,TRBJ1-1,.,CASSLSDTEAFF,TGTGCCAGCAGCTTGTCCGACACTGAAGCTTTCTTT
TRBV4-3,.,TRBJ1-2,.,CASSQDWAGLYGYTF,TGCGCCAGCAGCCAAGACTGGGCAGGCCTCTATGGCTACACCTTC
TRBV10-3,TRBD1,TRBJ2-7,.,CAISDGTVIYEQYF,TGTGCCATCAGTGACGGGACAGTGATTTACGAGCAGTACTTC
TRBV27,.,TRBJ1-2,.,CASSFGGRCGYTF,TGTGCCAGCAGTTTCGGGGGTCGGTGTGGCTACACCTTC
TRBV30,.,TRBJ2-7,.,CAWSLGQGEQYF,TGTGCCTGGAGTTTGGGGCAGGGCGAGCAGTACTTC
TRBV5-5,.,TRBJ2-1,.,CASSTEGLTYAYNEQFF,TGTGCCAGCAGCACCGAAGGACTGACATACGCTTACAATGAGCAGTTCTTC
TRBV7-6,TRBD2,TRBJ2-3,.,CASSLGSGASTDTQYF,TGTGCCAGCAGCTTAGGTAGCGGGGCTAGCACAGATACGCAGTATTTT
TRBV7-9,TRBD1,TRBJ2-1,.,CASSPGQGASNEQFF,TGTGCCAGCAGCCCAGGACAGGGGGCTTCGAATGAGCAGTTCTTC
TRBV18,.,TRBJ1-1,.,CASSAQNTEAFF,TGTGCCAGCTCGGCCCAGAACACTGAAGCTTTCTTT
TRBV10-3,.,TRBJ2-2,.,CAISVTGTGELFF,TGTGCCATCAGCGTCACAGGGACCGGGGAGCTGTTTTTT
TRBV28,TRBD1,TRBJ1-5,.,CASSLRTGDNQPQHF,TGTGCCAGCAGTTTAAGGACAGGAGACAATCAGCCCCAGCATTTT
TRBV25-1,.,TRBJ2-7,few,CASTNHGSSGDEQYF,TGTGCCAGCACAAACCACGGGAGTTCGGGCGACGAGCAGTACTTC
TRBV7-9,TRBD1,TRBJ1-4,.,CASSPGRDRDEKLFF,TGTGCCAGCAGTCCTGGAAGAGACAGGGATGAAAAACTGTTTTTT
TRBV5-8,TRBD1,TRBJ1-5,once,CASSSGQADNQPQHF,TGTGCCAGCAGCTCCGGACAGGCTGACAATCAGCCCCAGCATTTT
TRBV4-1,.,TRBJ1-5,.,CASSQAVRGQPQHF,TGCGCCAGCAGCCAAGCGGTTAGGGGGCAGCCCCAGCATTTT
TRBV11-2,.,TRBJ1-4,.,CASSFGVNEKLFF,TGTGCCAGCAGCTTCGGGGTTAATGAAAAACTGTTTTTT
TRBV6-6,TRBD2,TRBJ2-7,once,CASGPGLAGGEQYF,TGTGCCAGCGGCCCAGGGCTAGCGGGAGGAGAGCAGTACTTC
TRBV4-1,.,TRBJ1-6,.,CASSRDTYNSPLHF,TGCGCCAGCAGCCGAGACACTTATAATTCACCCCTCCACTTT
TRBV6-4,.,TRBJ2-1,.,CASSDRGGSYNEQFF,TGTGCCAGCAGTGACAGGGGGGGCTCCTACAATGAGCAGTTCTTC
TRBV6-5,.,TRBJ2-7,.,CASSYSAEGAYEQYF,TGTGCCAGCAGTTACTCGGCCGAGGGGGCCTACGAGCAGTACTTC
TRBV7-9,TRBD2,TRBJ2-7,.,CASSHPTSGRAYEQYF,TGTGCCAGCAGCCACCCGACTAGCGGGAGGGCCTACGAGCAGTACTTC
TRBV14,.,TRBJ2-1,.,CASSPERISYNEQFF,TGTGCCAGCAGCCCAGAGCGGATCTCCTACAATGAGCAGTTCTTC
TRBV5-1,.,TRBJ1-1,.,CASSLEGAWNTEAFF,TGCGCCAGCAGCTTGGAAGGGGCTTGGAACACTGAAGCTTTCTTT
TRBV6-6,.,TRBJ1-3,.,CASSLRDMDSGNTIYF,TGTGCCAGCAGCCTCCGGGACATGGACTCTGGAAACACCATATATTTT
TRBV21-1,.,TRBJ2-5,.,CASSGQGLGETQYF,TGTGCCAGCAGCGGACAGGGGTTAGGAGAGACCCAGTACTTC
TRBV29-1,.,TRBJ2-5,few,CSDTEETQYF,TGCAGCGACACCGAAGAGACCCAGTACTTC
TRBV5-1,.,TRBJ2-7,.,CASRNSASYEQYF,TGCGCCAGCAGAAACAGTGCTTCCTACGAGCAGTACTTC